These 27 T cell receptor delta chains share one sample of origin, sequenced in a study of gamma-delta T cells after stem cell transplantation. TCRdb called clones from the RT-PCR reads again using CATT. Among approximately 1,500 delta-chain clones listed, less than 2% were seen once. Input material: gamma-delta T cells. These receptors originate from a human donor. It is not recorded whose cells these are; they may come from a transplant donor.

By proportion, this clone is medium-sized (0.01 to 0.1%). The J gene is TRDJ1, the V gene TRDV3, with 11 bases that match TRDD3. Germline V CDR1 and CDR2: TVYSNPD, GDNSRS (reference sequence). The J segment lost 0 bases and the V segment lost 2 bases, leaving 17 bases of the junction unmatched. The CDR3 has 19 amino acids. The CDR3 DNA follows: TGTGCCTTTTCTTGGCTTCCCCACTGGGGGATAGTTTACACCGATAAACTCATCTTT. Protein: CAFSWLPHWGIVYTDKLIF.

On this clone itself: Since a far larger clone is one base different, this is likely a read error. The same CDR3 also results from other DNA sequences found in this sample. This chain joins TRDV2 and TRDJ1; the D is unclear. Germline V gene data show CDR1 as GEAIGNYY and CDR2 as EKD. The length of the CDR3 is 14 residues. The CDR3 DNA reads as TGTGCCTGCGACACCGCCCCCACCACCGATAAACTCATCTTT. Translating gives CACDTAPTTDKLIF.

This clone was counted a few times. The protein held in TCRdb is that of a much larger clone and does not match this DNA's translation at residue 7, likely because of a read error; the protein shown is translated from the DNA. The chain recombines TRDV2 with TRDJ3, with D unresolved. The CDR3 totals 17 residues. Trimming pared 0 bases from V and 2 bases from J, leaving 10 bases between. In germline, CDR1 is GEAIGNYY, CDR2 EKD. The CDR3 DNA sequence: TGTGCCTGTGACACCGTGAGGGAGACCTGGGACACCCGACAGATGTTTTTC. Translating gives CACDTVRETWDTRQMFF.

By sample share, this clone is large. V and J are TRDV2 and TRDJ1; 7 nucleotides line up with TRDD2. V lost 1 base, J lost 0 bases, and 13 bases stayed unmatched. The germline CDR1 and CDR2 sequences are GEAIGNYY and EKD. This CDR3 has 18 amino acids. CDR3 in amino acids: CACDTFLPGAKNTDKLIF. CDR3 bases: TGTGCCTGTGACACGTTCCTACCGGGGGCCAAGAACACCGATAAACTCATCTTT.

By sample fraction, this clone is medium-sized. This likely came from a read error, as a far larger clone is one base away. The chain uses TRDV1 and TRDJ1, with 9 bases lining up with TRDD3. Germline V gene lookup returns CDR1 TSWWSYY and CDR2 QGS. This CDR3 has 22 residues. The J segment lost 0 bases and the V segment lost 3 bases, leaving 23 bases of the junction unmatched. The CDR3 sequence: CALGDPHTGYWGTDPYTDKLIF. As DNA, the CDR3 is TGTGCTCTTGGGGACCCCCATACGGGGTACTGGGGGACCGACCCGTACACCGATAAACTCATCTTT.

This clone has a handful of counts. A single base is all that separates this from a far larger clone, so a read error is likely. The rearrangement joins TRDV2 to TRDJ3; 7 nucleotides align to TRDD3. Germline CDR1 is GEAIGNYY and CDR2 is EKD. Losses at the gene ends were 0 bases for V and 2 bases for J; bases not matched to a gene: 27. The CDR3 totals 25 residues. The chain's CDR3 is CACDTVSGWGTPLRLSPWDTRQMFF. The CDR3 DNA reads as TGTGCCTGTGACACCGTGAGTGGATGGGGGACCCCGCTTCGTTTATCGCCCTGGGACACCCGACAGATGTTTTTC.

Note on this clone: This DNA's translation differs at residue 10 from TCRdb's protein, which comes from a much larger clone; a read error is likely, and the protein shown is translated from the DNA. V is TRDV2 and J is TRDJ1, with a possible D match to TRDD3 (5 bases). Germline V CDR1 and CDR2: GEAIGNYY, EKD. There are 17 residues in the CDR3. The ends were cut back, 0 bases at V and 1 base at J, with 17 bases in the middle. CDR3 protein: CACDTAWARWTTDKLIF. In DNA form, the CDR3 reads TGTGCCTGTGACACCGCCTGGGCCCGATGGACCACCGATAAACTCATCTTT.

A note on this clone: The TCRdb protein comes from a much larger clone and disagrees with this DNA's translation at residue 4, likely due to a read error; the protein given here is derived from the DNA. This chain uses TRDV2 with TRDJ1, with 13 positions matching TRDD3. Per the germline V gene, CDR1 is GEAIGNYY and CDR2 is EKD. CDR3 length: 15 amino acids. Trimming removed 7 bases from V and 0 bases from J; junction bases left unmatched: 4. The CDR3 reads CACALGDTYTDKLIF. CDR3 bases: TGTGCCTGCGCACTGGGGGATACGTACACCGATAAACTCATCTTT.

In this sample, this clone turned up a few times. A read error is likely here: a far larger clone is one base away. In the same sample, other DNA sequences code for this CDR3. CDR3 nucleotides: TGTGCCTGTGACTCGCTGGGGGATACGAACGCCGATAAACTCATCTTT. It translates to CACDSLGDTNADKLIF. V usage is TRDV2 and J usage is TRDJ1, with 12 bases that match TRDD3. This CDR3 comprises 16 residues. Trimming cost V 3 bases and J 3 bases; bases outside gene matches: 7. In germline, CDR1 is GEAIGNYY, CDR2 EKD.

As to this clone: This is likely an artifact of a read error, given a far larger clone one base away. The same CDR3 can be traced to other DNA sequences in this sample. This chain links TRDV2 with TRDJ1; weak D call: TRDD3 (5 bases). The CDR3 contains 17 residues. Germline V CDR1 and CDR2: GEAIGNYY, EKD. Trimming shortened V by 0 bases and J by 2 bases, and 18 bases separated the two germline ends. The CDR3 is CACDTAWARRTTDKLIF. CDR3 nucleotides: TGTGCCTGTGACACCGCCTGGGCCCGACGGACTACCGATAAACTCATCTTT.

For this clone: The protein in TCRdb stems from a much larger clone and differs at residue 8 from this DNA's translation, likely a read error; here the protein is translated from the DNA. The chain combines TRDV2 with TRDJ1; D possibly corresponds to TRDD3 (6 bases). The germline gives CDR1 GEAIGNYY, CDR2 EKD. Trimming shortened V by 3 bases and J by 0 bases, and 19 bases separated the two germline ends. The CDR3 length is 17 residues. The CDR3 sequence is CACDPTGYTPYTDKLIF. In nucleotides, the CDR3 is TGTGCCTGTGACCCCACTGGGTATACCCCTTACACCGATAAACTCATCTTT.

This clone was seen a few times. Translating this DNA gives a protein that differs at residue 9 from the TCRdb one, which belongs to a much larger clone; a read error is likely, and the protein shown is this translation. The chain carries TRAV29/DV5 and TRDJ1, with D possibly being TRDD2 (7 bases). The CDR3 sequence is 19 residues long. Germline V CDR1 and CDR2: NSMFDY, ISSIKDK. The V end was cut by 5 bases, the J end by 2 bases, with 31 bases between. As DNA, the CDR3 is TGTGCAGCTGCGCCTTCCTTGGGGGGTACGCCCCACCTGACCGATAAACTCATCTTT. Translation: CAAAPSLGGTPHLTDKLIF.

This clone is medium-sized by share. A much larger clonotype is one base distant, so this may be a read error. At the DNA level, this CDR3 is encoded by other sequences in the same sample as well. The J gene is TRDJ1, the V gene TRDV2, with 8 bases lining up with TRDD3. Germline V gives CDR1 GEAIGNYY, CDR2 EKD. The CDR3 loop spans 18 amino acids. CDR3 sequence reads: CACDTWAPGDRSTDKLIF. Written as DNA, the CDR3 is TGTGCCTGTGACACCTGGGCCCCGGGGGATAGGAGCACCGATAAACTCATCTTC.

The table lists this clone with a few counts. The protein given by TCRdb reflects a much larger clone and differs at residue 10 from this DNA's translation, likely from a read error; the protein shown is the DNA's translation. The V and J genes are TRDV2 and TRDJ1; 8 nucleotides line up with TRDD3. V dropped 0 bases and J dropped 0; count of bases not matched to a gene: 5. The germline V gene has CDR1 GEAIGNYY and CDR2 EKD. The CDR3 covers 16 residues. The DNA for the CDR3 is TGTGCCTGTGACACCTTGGGGGATTACAACACCGATAAACTCATCTTT. It is translated as CACDTLGDYNTDKLIF.

This clone was counted only a few times. A far larger clone is off by one base, so a read error is likely. The same CDR3 can be traced to other DNA sequences in this sample. This chain links TRDV2 with TRDJ1; unclear D gene. Looked up from germline, CDR1 is GEAIGNYY and CDR2 is EKD. CDR3 length: 14 residues. The CDR3 spells CACAGIQITDKLIF. The CDR3 DNA follows: TGTGCCTGTGCCGGTATACAAATCACCGATAAGCTCATCTTT.

Of note for this clone: TCRdb's protein for this DNA is that of a much larger clone and differs from the translation at residue 8, likely a read error; the protein shown is the DNA translation. This sequence joins TRDV2 and TRDJ1, with TRDD3 matching 9 bases. CDR1 and CDR2 (germline): GEAIGNYY, EKD. The CDR3 runs 19 residues. V dropped 3 bases and J dropped 3; count of bases not matched to a gene: 19. The CDR3 DNA reads as TGTGCCTGTGACCCCCTTACTAGGGGATACGCCGAGACACCCGATAAACTCATCTTT. Translation: CACDPLTRGYAETPDKLIF.

Worth noting for this clone: The protein given by TCRdb reflects a much larger clone and differs at residue 11 from this DNA's translation, likely from a read error; the protein shown is the DNA's translation. The chain links TRDV2 to TRDJ1, with 7 bases that match TRDD3. Germline CDR1 and CDR2: GEAIGNYY and EKD. V lost 7 bases, J lost 1 base, and 17 bases stayed unmatched. CDR3 length: 17 amino acids. Here the CDR3 DNA reads TGTGCCTGCTCTAGCATGGGGGAACCCTCGTCCACCGATAAACTCATCTTT. Protein: CACSSMGEPSSTDKLIF.

Turning to this clone: The TCRdb protein, from a much larger clone, departs from this DNA's translation at residue 12, likely by read error; the protein shown derives from the DNA. The chain recombines TRDV2 with TRDJ1; 9 positions agree with TRDD3. Germline V lookup: CDR1 GEAIGNYY, CDR2 EKD. Trimming cost V 0 bases and J 6 bases; bases outside gene matches: 22. This CDR3 contains 20 residues. This chain's CDR3 is CACDTRGGTGGHVLVYKLIF. Here the CDR3 DNA reads TGTGCCTGTGACACCCGAGGCGGGACTGGGGGACATGTTTTGGTGTATAAACTCATCTTT.

Concerning this clone: A far larger clone is one nucleotide away, so this likely arose from a read error. Different DNA sequences within this sample yield the same CDR3. V is TRDV2 and J is TRDJ1, with TRDD2 as a possible D gene (5 bases). This CDR3 is built from 14 residues. Trimming took 0 bases from V and 1 from J, leaving 8 bases between them. Germline CDR1 and CDR2: GEAIGNYY and EKD. CDR3 in DNA: TGTGCCTGTGACACCGCCCCTACCACCGATAAACTCATCTTT. Protein product: CACDTAPTTDKLIF.

Concerning this clone itself: This may arise from a read error, as a much more abundant clone is one base away. The same CDR3 can be traced to other DNA sequences in this sample. The chain joins TRDV1 to TRDJ1; 10 positions match TRDD3. After removal of 3 bases from V and 3 bases from J, the junction contained 13 bases not matched to a gene. This CDR3 region has 18 residues. Germline V gene lookup returns CDR1 TSWWSYY and CDR2 QGS. CDR3 DNA: TGTGCTCTTGGGGAGCTACCCTACTCTGGGGGATATTCCGATAAACTCATCTTT. It is translated as CALGELPYSGGYSDKLIF.

Notes on this clone: The mismatch at residue 8 between this DNA's translation and the TCRdb protein of a much larger clone likely reflects a read error; the protein shown is translated from the DNA. J is TRDJ1 and V is TRDV2; D is perhaps TRDD3 (5 bases). Germline-derived CDR1 and CDR2 are GEAIGNYY and EKD. The V end was cut by 1 base, the J end by 0 bases, with 17 bases between. The CDR3 covers 17 residues. CDR3 residues: CACDTVGLQGDTDKLIF. CDR3 in DNA: TGTGCCTGTGACACGGTGGGGCTACAGGGGGACACCGATAAACTCATCTTT.

This clone appeared a few times. Given a far larger clone just one base away, this is likely a sequencing read error. The same CDR3 also results from other DNA sequences found in this sample. V and J are TRDV1 and TRDJ1, with D possibly matching TRDD2 (6 bases). The CDR3 is made up of 17 amino acids. Germline CDR1 TSWWSYY, CDR2 QGS. The CDR3 DNA sequence: TGCGCTCTTGGGGAGTTACCTTCCCTTCTCTACACCGATAAACTCATCTTT. Translated: CALGELPSLLYTDKLIF.

As regards this clone: A far larger clone is just one base off, so this is likely a read error. Other DNA variants within this sample encode the same CDR3. CDR3 nucleotide sequence: TGTGCTCTTGGGGAATTCCGACGGCCTTCCCCGGCCGGGGGACTACCCTTGATCTTT. Translation gives CALGEFRRPSPAGGLPLIF. The chain employs TRDV1 and TRDJ4, with D perhaps given as TRDD2 or TRDD3 (6 bases each). Germline V gene sequence: CDR1 TSWWSYY, CDR2 QGS. The CDR3 has 19 residues.

By share, this clone counts as medium-sized. The rearrangement uses TRAV29/DV5 and TRDJ1; TRDD3 agrees at 10 bases. V dropped 5 bases and J dropped 0; count of bases not matched to a gene: 19. CDR3 length equals 19 residues. The V gene's germline CDR1 is NSMFDY and CDR2 ISSIKDK. The CDR3: CAATFLRGGYGGNTDKLIF. DNA for the CDR3: TGTGCAGCTACATTCCTACGAGGGGGATACGGGGGAAACACCGATAAACTCATCTTT.

This clone was counted only a few times. This likely stems from a read error, as it lies one base from a far larger clone. The rearrangement uses TRDV2 and TRDJ1; 11 positions match TRDD3. CDR3 size: 20 residues. Germline V gene sequence: CDR1 GEAIGNYY, CDR2 EKD. The CDR3 DNA reads TGTGCCTGTGGCACCCGAGGCGGGACTGGGGGATATGTTTTGGTGTATAAACTCATCTTT. It codes for CACGTRGGTGGYVLVYKLIF.

This clone is medium-sized. It is likely a read error: a sequence one base away is far more abundant. Other nucleotide sequences in the sample specify the same CDR3. The V and J genes are TRDV1 and TRDJ1, with TRDD3 matching over 9 bases. The CDR3 length is 22 residues. CDR1 and CDR2 from the germline V gene are TSWWSYY and QGS. CDR3 coding DNA: TGTGCTCTCGGGGACCTCCATACGGGGTACTGGGGGACCGACCCGTACACCGATAAACTCATCTTT. It is translated as CALGDLHTGYWGTDPYTDKLIF.

This clone was detected only a few times. For this DNA, TCRdb reports the protein of a much larger clone, which diverges at residue 14, most likely from a read error; the protein presented here is translated directly from the DNA. The chain is built from TRDV1 and TRDJ1; 12 bases are shared with TRDD3. Germline-derived CDR1 and CDR2 are TSWWSYY and QGS. V trimming: 6 bases; J trimming: 0 bases; junction bases outside the gene matches: 20. This CDR3 is 21 amino acids long. CDR3 sequence reads: CALGLPYEYWGILLYTDKLIF. CDR3 DNA sequence: TGTGCTCTTGGTCTACCGTACGAGTACTGGGGGATACTTCTGTACACCGATAAACTCATCTTT.